This TCR beta chain was obtained from a study of blood T cell repertoires in COVID-19. Study as a whole: Both acute and convalescent COVID-19 samples were obtained from the United States, Italy and Spain. Sources were T cells, B-cell-depleted T cells, or PBMCs; the material itself was cDNA or gDNA.

CDR1 SGDLS and CDR2 YYNGEE come from the germline V gene. V was pared by 0 bases and J by 7 bases, with 5 bases of the junction left unmatched. The CDR3 length is 14 residues. Only in-frame clones appear in the TCRdb table, and some are missing; sequencing was by immunoSEQ multiplex PCR. Altogether about 85,000 clones are present, approximately 89% being singletons, with the ten largest covering less than 2.5%. Sequencing input: peripheral blood. The origin of this receptor is a human donor with active COVID-19. The donor label of this sample is uncertain. The V call is TRBV9, the J call TRBJ1-2, with 8 nucleotides matching TRBD1. Here the CDR3 reads CASSVAGQGRGYTF. CDR3 nucleotide sequence: TGTGCCAGCAGCGTAGCTGGACAGGGCCGTGGCTACACCTTC. The full variable domain, in which reference TRBV9 and TRBJ1-2 provide the parts outside the CDR3, is DSGVTQTPKHLITATGQRVTLRCSPRSGDLSVYWYQQSLDQGLQFLIQYYNGEERAKGNILERFSAQQFPDLHSELNLSSLELGDSALYFCASSVAGQGRGYTFGSGTRLTVV.